Listed here is a single T cell receptor beta chain. Trimming removed 8 bases from V and 8 bases from J, with 12 bases in between. The CDR3 covers 12 residues. CDR1 is MDHEN and CDR2 is SYDVKM in the germline V gene. Produced via immunoSEQ multiplex PCR; TCRdb's table is partial and in-frame only. This table has about 51,000 clones, approximately 92% appearing once. These data are taken from a study of T cell changes during pregnancy in multiple sclerosis. This sequence was found in a female donor with multiple sclerosis, enrolled in a pregnancy study. This material consisted of CD4+ T cells from peripheral blood mononuclear cells, taken in the third trimester of pregnancy. This rearrangement joins TRBV28 to TRBJ2-2, with D perhaps TRBD2 (5 bases). In DNA, the CDR3 is TGTGCCAGCTGGTCCGGGGTTGGGGAGCTGTTTTTT. It yields the protein CASWSGVGELFF.